This entry lists 14 T cell receptor beta chains sequenced from one sample in a study of a mutant IDH1 vaccine in newly diagnosed glioma. The time point here: baseline, week 1 (first vaccination visit). The treatment is: pre-vaccination baseline after standard-of-care therapy. The data were produced by immunoSEQ multiplex PCR, yet TCRdb's version contains in-frame clones alone and is incomplete. The sample has 23,000 or so clones; 85% to 95% are singletons. The specimen was PBMCs, collected from a glioma patient treated with radiotherapy, temozolomide or both. The receptors come from a man aged 35 to 55 with glioma.

This chain connects TRBV25-1 to TRBJ2-2; possible D gene TRBD1, 6 bases. The CDR3 is 14 residues long. V lost 4 bases, J lost 5 bases, and 11 bases lay in between. Per germline, CDR1 MGHDK and CDR2 SYGVNS. In DNA, the CDR3 is TGTGCCAGCAGTGCAGGGGTTGGGACCGGGGAGCTGTTTTTT. Protein: CASSAGVGTGELFF. The variable domain in full, with the rest retrieved from reference TRBV25-1 and TRBJ2-2, is EADIYQTPRYLVIGTGKKITLECSQTMGHDKMYWYQQDPGMELHLIHYSYGVNSTEKGDLSSESTVSRIRTEHFPLTLESARPSHTSQYLCASSAGVGTGELFFGEGSRLTVL.

The chain couples TRBV2 to TRBJ1-2, with D unresolved. V lost 3 bases and J lost 4, with 12 bases in between. Germline CDR1 SNHLY, CDR2 FYNNEI. This CDR3 is built from 14 residues. CDR3 coding DNA: TGTGCCAGCAGTGATAGTGGCATCAGCTATGGCTACACCTTC. Protein product: CASSDSGISYGYTF.

Concerning this clone: The junction differs from germline at one of its ends, possibly a read error. The chain joins TRBV7-7 to TRBJ2-7; 14 positions match TRBD2. This CDR3 contains 16 residues. Germline V lookup: CDR1 SSHAT, CDR2 FNYEAQ (reference sequence). CDR3 bases: TGTGCTAGCAGCCGACTAGCGGGAGGGCGGGCCTACGAGCAGTACTTC. This sequence encodes CASSRLAGGRAYEQYF.

This clone was observed a single time. The V gene is TRBV11-3, the J gene TRBJ2-5; the match to TRBD2 covers 13 bases. V shed 4 bases and J 2 bases; nucleotides not matched to a gene: 4. The CDR3 length is 16 residues. Per the germline V gene, CDR1 is SGHNT and CDR2 is YENEEA. CDR3 bases: TGTGCCAGCAGCTCCCCGACTAGCGGGGGGCAAGAGACCCAGTACTTC. Its translation: CASSSPTSGGQETQYF.

The chain uses TRBV2 and TRBJ1-1, with a tentative D call TRBD1 (5 bases). CDR1 and CDR2 (germline): SNHLY, FYNNEI. V was clipped by 1 base and J by 2 bases, with 11 bases between them. CDR3 length: 15 residues. The CDR3 loop reads CASSEDRGGNTEAFF. The CDR3 DNA reads TGTGCCAGCAGTGAAGATAGGGGTGGCAACACTGAAGCTTTCTTT.

This clone occurred once. DNA of the CDR3: TGTGCCAGCAGCTGGGCCGGACCCGGACCTGAAGCTTTCTTT. Translated: CASSWAGPGPEAFF. The genes are TRBV7-9 and TRBJ1-1; unclear D gene. V was clipped by 4 bases and J by 6 bases, with 15 bases between them. The length of the CDR3 is 14 residues. The germline V gene has CDR1 SEHNR and CDR2 FQNEAQ (reference sequence).

The chain employs TRBV7-7 and TRBJ2-5; 8 nucleotides align to TRBD2. V was pared by 4 bases and J by 5 bases, with 3 bases of the junction left unmatched. The CDR3 consists of 13 residues. Germline assignment: CDR1 SSHAT and CDR2 FNYEAQ (reference sequence). CDR3 loop: CASSYSGGETQYF. CDR3 in DNA: TGTGCCAGCAGCTACAGCGGGGGCGAGACCCAGTACTTC.

The rearrangement joins TRBV5-4 to TRBJ2-6; D gene uncertain. Trimming stripped 5 bases from V and 0 bases from J, with 15 bases between. CDR3 size: 17 residues. In germline, CDR1 is SGHNT, CDR2 YYREEE (reference sequence). CDR3 loop: CASSSPVVSSGANVLTF. The CDR3 DNA reads as TGTGCCAGCAGTTCCCCCGTGGTAAGCTCTGGGGCCAACGTCCTGACTTTC.

The J gene is TRBJ2-5, the V gene TRBV27; 12 bases line up with TRBD2. CDR1 is MNHEY and CDR2 is SMNVEV in the germline V gene (reference sequence). After removal of 6 bases from V and 5 bases from J, the junction contained 16 bases not matched to a gene. The CDR3 has 18 residues. CDR3 protein: CASREWGLAGGSGETQYF. The CDR3 DNA is TGTGCCAGCAGAGAGTGGGGTCTAGCGGGAGGGTCGGGGGAGACCCAGTACTTC.

The V and J genes are TRBV6-1 and TRBJ2-3; 9 bases map to TRBD2. The V gene's germline CDR1 is MNHNS and CDR2 SASEGT. CDR3 size: 15 residues. The junction had 2 bases not matched to a gene; V was cut back by 4 bases and J by 0 bases. Here the CDR3 DNA reads TGTGCCAGCAGTGGTCTAGCGGGAAGCACAGATACGCAGTATTTT. This encodes CASSGLAGSTDTQYF.

The chain recombines TRBV30 with TRBJ2-3; D ambiguous. V lost 2 bases and J lost 3, with 9 bases in between. The germline V gene encodes CDR1 GTSNPN and CDR2 SVGIG (reference sequence). The CDR3 spans 13 residues. CDR3 amino acids: CAWSIGETDTQYF. CDR3 DNA: TGTGCCTGGAGTATCGGCGAGACAGATACGCAGTATTTT.

The chain links TRBV9 to TRBJ2-7, with D possibly being TRBD1 (6 bases). CDR3 size: 12 residues. The germline V gene has CDR1 SGDLS and CDR2 YYNGEE. V was cut by 3 bases and J by 9 bases, with 13 bases left in between. CDR3 residues: CASSALTGRQYF. As DNA, the CDR3 is TGTGCCAGCAGCGCCCTGACAGGCCGGCAGTACTTC.

This rearrangement joins TRBV2 to TRBJ1-5; 8 bases are a match to TRBD1. V lost 2 bases and J lost 6; bases outside the gene matches: 9. The CDR3 contains 16 residues. In germline, CDR1 is SNHLY, CDR2 FYNNEI. In DNA form, the CDR3 reads TGTGCCAGCAGTGAATCGGCAGGGGGCTTGCCTCAGCCCCAGCATTTT. Translated, it gives CASSESAGGLPQPQHF.

The chain carries TRBV14 and TRBJ2-7; no firm D call. The germline V gene has CDR1 SGHDN and CDR2 FVKESK. The CDR3 sequence is 13 residues long. V was pared by 4 bases and J by 5 bases, with 12 bases between. Written as DNA, the CDR3 is TGTGCCAGCAGCCGAACTCACAGTGACGAGCAGTACTTC. Its translation: CASSRTHSDEQYF.